This record looks at one T cell receptor beta chain sequence and its context. The antigen remains undetermined. This specimen comes from a study of tumor-infiltrating lymphocytes in localized non-small cell lung cancer. About the study: Each patient gave resected tumor and non-adjacent uninvolved lung tissue.

The study's findings and limits: Tumor T-cell fraction from TCR sequencing was not associated with recurrence-free survival (p = 0.61).

Profiling relied on immunoSEQ multiplex PCR, and the TCRdb table lists in-frame clones only, not all of them. The data show approximately 1,400 clones, around 84% seen once. The CDR3 has 16 residues. Per the germline V gene, CDR1 is LGHNA and CDR2 is YSLEER. V was cut by 2 bases and J by 3 bases, with 13 bases left in between. What was sequenced was lung tumor tissue. The chain carries TRBV4-3 and TRBJ1-4, with no clear D. The TCR sequence derives from a human donor with non-small cell lung cancer. As DNA, the CDR3 is TGCGCCAGCAGCCAAACCCGATCCAACGCTAATGAAAAACTGTTTTTT. Translated, it gives CASSQTRSNANEKLFF.